This TCR beta chain emerged from a study of cytomegalovirus exposure and HLA in healthy donors. Across the whole study: Most genotyped donors, 75% to 85% of around 370, had Caucasian-associated genetic ancestry.

Trimming cost V 4 bases and J 7 bases, with 23 bases left between them. The germline V gene has CDR1 SGHRS and CDR2 YFSETQ. CDR3 length: 16 residues. Study observations and caveats: Data from an earlier analysis indicated that most TCR beta V segments were productive either about 90% or about 30% of the time. CMV serostatus alone was available as immune exposure information.

A remark on this clone: Its antigen is unidentified.

The PCR contained 60 Vbeta and 13 Jbeta primers. Sequenced by immunoSEQ multiplex PCR; TCRdb stores in-frame clones only, minus some. The repertoire has approximately 150,000 clones, around 85% of them found once; the top ten carry about 0.9%. This receptor was taken from a woman in her twenties or thirties in good health and CMV-seronegative. Sample: PBMCs. This chain links TRBV5-1 with TRBJ1-1, with TRBD1 as a possible D gene (6 bases). In DNA form, the CDR3 reads TGCGCCAGCAGCCGAACCGGGACATCCGTTTGGGGTGAAGCTTTCTTT. This codes for CASSRTGTSVWGEAFF.